This TCR beta chain is drawn from a study of lymphopenia after photon versus proton radiotherapy. Notes on this clone: Antigen specificity is unknown.

Sequencing was performed with immunoSEQ multiplex PCR; in TCRdb, only in-frame clones are kept and a portion is missing. The data show about 70,000 clones, with roughly 92% seen just once and approximately 2.1% held by the top ten. General observations from the study: Photon-treated patients lost naive T cells and TCR diversity; proton-treated stayed stable. Survival link was tested only in deceased patients; proton benefit remains a possibility. Post-nadir diversity loss with photons came from oligoclonal expansion, particularly CD8+ Temra cells. In patients who died, overall survival fell as post-nadir TCR diversity dropped more.

The specimen comprised peripheral blood, sampled from a patient treated with photon-based radiotherapy. The sequence was collected from a woman in her 40s with cholangiocarcinoma.

DNA for the CDR3: TGCGCCAGCAGTCAACAGGGTTCTAACACTGAAGCTTTCTTT. Protein sequence: CASSQQGSNTEAFF. V gene TRBV5-1 combines with J gene TRBJ1-1, with a tentative D call TRBD1 (6 bases). The CDR3 runs 14 residues. Per germline, CDR1 SGHRS and CDR2 YFSETQ. V dropped 5 bases and J dropped 2 bases, with 13 bases sitting between them.